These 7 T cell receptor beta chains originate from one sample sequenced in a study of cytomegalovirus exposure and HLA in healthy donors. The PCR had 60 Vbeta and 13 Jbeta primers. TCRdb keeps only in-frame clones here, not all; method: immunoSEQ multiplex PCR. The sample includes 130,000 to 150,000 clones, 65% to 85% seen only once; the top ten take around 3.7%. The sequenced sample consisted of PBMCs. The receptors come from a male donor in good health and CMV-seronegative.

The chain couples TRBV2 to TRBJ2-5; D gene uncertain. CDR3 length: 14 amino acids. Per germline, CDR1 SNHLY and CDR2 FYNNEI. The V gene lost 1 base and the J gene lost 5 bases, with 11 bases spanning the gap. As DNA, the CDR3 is TGTGCCAGCAGTGAAGGGTGGCAGTCCGAGACCCAGTACTTC. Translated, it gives CASSEGWQSETQYF. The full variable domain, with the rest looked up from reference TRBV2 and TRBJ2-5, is EPEVTQTPSHQVTQMGQEVILRCVPISNHLYFYWYRQILGQKVEFLVSFYNNEISEKSEIFDDQFSVERPDGSNFTLKIRSTKLEDSAMYFCASSEGWQSETQYFGPGTRLLVL.

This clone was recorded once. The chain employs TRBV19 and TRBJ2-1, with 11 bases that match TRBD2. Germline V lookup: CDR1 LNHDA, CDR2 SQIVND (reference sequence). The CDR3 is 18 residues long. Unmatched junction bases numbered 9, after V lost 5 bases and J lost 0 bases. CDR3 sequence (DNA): TGTGCCAGTAGTCCAGGACTAGCGGGCCTAAGCTCCTACAATGAGCAGTTCTTC. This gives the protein CASSPGLAGLSSYNEQFF. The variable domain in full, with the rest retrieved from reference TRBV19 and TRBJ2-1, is DGGITQSPKYLFRKEGQNVTLSCEQNLNHDAMYWYRQDPGQGLRLIYYSQIVNDFQKGDIAEGYSVSREKKESFPLTVTSAQKNPTAFYLCASSPGLAGLSSYNEQFFGPGTRLTVL.

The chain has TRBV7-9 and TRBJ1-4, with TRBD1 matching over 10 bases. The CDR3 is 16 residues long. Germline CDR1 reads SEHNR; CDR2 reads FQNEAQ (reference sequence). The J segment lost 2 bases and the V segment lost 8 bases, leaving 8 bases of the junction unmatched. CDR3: CASSGQGVRTNEKLFF. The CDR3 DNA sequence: TGTGCCAGCTCAGGACAGGGGGTCCGGACTAATGAAAAACTGTTTTTT.

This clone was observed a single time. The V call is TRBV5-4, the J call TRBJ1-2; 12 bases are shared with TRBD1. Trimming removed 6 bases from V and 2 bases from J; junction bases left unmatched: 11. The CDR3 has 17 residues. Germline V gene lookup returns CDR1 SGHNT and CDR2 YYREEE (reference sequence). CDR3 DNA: TGTGCCAGCACCATCCTTCCCGGGACAGGGGGCAACTATGGCTACACCTTC. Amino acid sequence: CASTILPGTGGNYGYTF.

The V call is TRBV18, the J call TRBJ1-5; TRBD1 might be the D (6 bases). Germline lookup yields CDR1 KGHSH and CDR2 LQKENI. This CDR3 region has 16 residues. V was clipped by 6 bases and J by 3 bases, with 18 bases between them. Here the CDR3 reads CASSPGTSLNNQPQHF. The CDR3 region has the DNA TGTGCCAGCTCGCCTGGGACATCTTTAAACAATCAGCCCCAGCATTTT.

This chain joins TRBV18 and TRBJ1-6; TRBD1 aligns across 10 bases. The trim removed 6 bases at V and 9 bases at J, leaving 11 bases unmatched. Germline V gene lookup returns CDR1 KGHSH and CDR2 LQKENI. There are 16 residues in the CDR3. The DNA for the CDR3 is TGTGCCAGCTCCGATACCCTGGACAGGGGGTCTTCACCCCTCCACTTT. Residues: CASSDTLDRGSSPLHF. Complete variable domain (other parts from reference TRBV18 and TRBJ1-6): NAGVMQNPRHLVRRRGQEARLRCSPMKGHSHVYWYRQLPEEGLKFMVYLQKENIIDESGMPKERFSAEFPKEGPSILRIQQVVRGDSAAYFCASSDTLDRGSSPLHFGNGTRLTVT.

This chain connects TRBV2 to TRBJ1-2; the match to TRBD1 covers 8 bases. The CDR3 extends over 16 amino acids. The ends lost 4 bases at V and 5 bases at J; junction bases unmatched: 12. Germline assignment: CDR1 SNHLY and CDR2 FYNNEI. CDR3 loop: CASSALTRTGTYGYTF. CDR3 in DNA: TGTGCCAGCAGTGCCCTAACCCGGACAGGGACTTATGGCTACACCTTC.